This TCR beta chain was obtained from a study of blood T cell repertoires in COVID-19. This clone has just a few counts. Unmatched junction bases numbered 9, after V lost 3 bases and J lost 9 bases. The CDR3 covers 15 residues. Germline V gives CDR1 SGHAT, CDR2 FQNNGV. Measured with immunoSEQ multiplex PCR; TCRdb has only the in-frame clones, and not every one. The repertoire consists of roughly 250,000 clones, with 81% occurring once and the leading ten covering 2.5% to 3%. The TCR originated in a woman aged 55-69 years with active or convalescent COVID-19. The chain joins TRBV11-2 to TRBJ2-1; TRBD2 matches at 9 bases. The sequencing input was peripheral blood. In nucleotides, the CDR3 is TGTGCCAGCAGCTTCGTAGCGGGGGTGGTCGGTGAGCAGTTCTTC. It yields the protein CASSFVAGVVGEQFF. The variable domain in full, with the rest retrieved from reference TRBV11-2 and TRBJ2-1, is EAGVAQSPRYKIIEKRQSVAFWCNPISGHATLYWYQQILGQGPKLLIQFQNNGVVDDSQLPKDRFSAERLKGVDSTLKIQPAKLEDSAVYLCASSFVAGVVGEQFFGPGTRLTVL.